The sequence of this T cell receptor (beta chain) was determined in a study of cytomegalovirus exposure and HLA in healthy donors. Profiling relied on immunoSEQ multiplex PCR, and the TCRdb table lists in-frame clones only, not all of them. The repertoire includes over 100,000 clones, roughly 94% of them detected once, and 0.85% to 0.95% sits in the top ten. From germline, CDR1 is SGHRS and CDR2 YFSETQ. V was pared by 4 bases and J by 0 bases, with 18 bases between. There are 17 residues in the CDR3. This sequence was found in a woman younger than 30 in good health and CMV-seronegative. V usage is TRBV5-1 and J usage is TRBJ2-3, with a tentative D call TRBD2 (6 bases). Sequenced: PBMCs. The CDR3 coding sequence is TGCGCCAGCAGCGTCGCCTATGGCGGGACTAGCACAGATACGCAGTATTTT. It specifies CASSVAYGGTSTDTQYF.